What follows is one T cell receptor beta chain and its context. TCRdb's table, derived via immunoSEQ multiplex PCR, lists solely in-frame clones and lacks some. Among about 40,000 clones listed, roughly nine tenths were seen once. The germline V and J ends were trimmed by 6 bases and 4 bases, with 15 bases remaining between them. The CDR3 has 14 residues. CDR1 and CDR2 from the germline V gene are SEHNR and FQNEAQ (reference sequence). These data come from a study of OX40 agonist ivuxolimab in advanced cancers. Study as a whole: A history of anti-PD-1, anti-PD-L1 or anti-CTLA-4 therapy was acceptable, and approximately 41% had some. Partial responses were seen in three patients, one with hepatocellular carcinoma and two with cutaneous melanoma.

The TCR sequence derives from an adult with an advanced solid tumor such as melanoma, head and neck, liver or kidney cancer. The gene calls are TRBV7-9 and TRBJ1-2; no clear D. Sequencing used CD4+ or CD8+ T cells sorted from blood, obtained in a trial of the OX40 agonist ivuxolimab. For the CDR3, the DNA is TGTGCCAGCAGTAAAGAACTGGGGAGCTATGGCTACACCTTC. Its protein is CASSKELGSYGYTF. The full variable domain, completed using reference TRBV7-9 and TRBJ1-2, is DTGVSQNPRHKITKRGQNVTFRCDPISEHNRLYWYRQTLGQGPEFLTYFQNEAQLEKSRLLSDRFSAERPKGSFSTLEIQRTEQGDSAMYLCASSKELGSYGYTFGSGTRLTVV.